This is a list of T cell receptor beta chains from one sample in a study of blood T cell repertoires in COVID-19. Repertoires were generated with immunoSEQ multiplex PCR, while TCRdb's copy carries only in-frame clones and drops some. Here the sample spans 75,000 to 90,000 clones, under 90% being singletons. The sequenced sample was peripheral blood. The receptor source for this set is a woman in her thirties or forties with active or convalescent COVID-19. The CDR3 runs from the conserved cysteine through the conserved F or W. The D gene is left open where the match is weak. Clone size is stated in some rows and not others, as once, few, many or a class when expanded.

>TRBJ2-3|TRBV28|-|TRBD2
TGTGCCAGCAATAGGAGCGGGAGGGGGCCAGATACGCAGTATTTT
CASNRSGRGPDTQYF
>TRBJ2-1|TRBV5-1|-|-
TGCGCCAGCAGCTTGGCCAGCGACAGTGCGTCGCAGTTCTTC
CASSLASDSASQFF
>TRBJ2-3|TRBV18|-|TRBD2
TGTGCCAGCTCTCAAGGACTAGCGGGAGTGACAGATACGCAGTATTTT
CASSQGLAGVTDTQYF
>TRBJ2-1|TRBV27|few|TRBD1
TGTGCCAGCAGTTCCTGGGACAGCAATGAGCAGTTCTTC
CASSSWDSNEQFF
>TRBJ2-1|TRBV20-1|few|-
TGCAGTGCTCTTGTTTGGGCTGAGCAGTTCTTC
CSALVWAEQFF
>TRBJ1-1|TRBV6-6|-|-
TGTGCCAGCAGGCCCAGTTCAATGAACACTGAAGCTTTCTTT
CASRPSSMNTEAFF
>TRBJ1-2|TRBV5-6|-|-
TGTGCCAGCAGCTTGGTGGCCAGTTTTGGCTACACCTTC
CASSLVASFGYTF
>TRBJ1-2|TRBV5-6|once|TRBD1
TGTGCCAGCAGCTTGGTATCTCAGGGGGCCGTCTATGGCTACACCTTC
CASSLVSQGAVYGYTF
>TRBJ1-5|TRBV5-1|-|-
TGCGCCAGCAGCTTGGAACAGGGTAATCAGCCCCAGCATTTT
CASSLEQGNQPQHF
>TRBJ1-1|TRBV7-2|-|-
TGTGCCAGCAGCACGGTGGGGGCGGGTAACACTGAAGCTTTCTTT
CASSTVGAGNTEAFF
>TRBJ2-1|TRBV7-9|-|TRBD2
TGTGCCAGCAGCTTAGCGAATCTAGCGGGGGCCGAGCAGTTCTTC
CASSLANLAGAEQFF
>TRBJ1-1|TRBV6-5|-|TRBD1
TGTGCCAGCAGCTCGACAGGGGTGAGCGGCACTGAAGCTTTCTTT
CASSSTGVSGTEAFF
>TRBJ2-7|TRBV7-7|-|TRBD2
TGTGCTAGCAGCTTAGCGCTGACTAGCGGGATGCACTTC
CASSLALTSGMHF
>TRBJ2-1|TRBV5-1|-|-
TGCGCCAGCAGCTGGGACTCGGGAAACAATGAGCAGTTCTTC
CASSWDSGNNEQFF
>TRBJ2-7|TRBV7-6|-|-
TGTGCCAGCAGCCCGGTTGTAGGAGGGCGCGAGCAGTACTTC
CASSPVVGGREQYF
>TRBJ2-2|TRBV15|once|-
TGTGCCACACGGACCTCTAGGGGGAACACCGGGGAGCTGTTTTTT
CATRTSRGNTGELFF
>TRBJ2-2|TRBV28|-|-
TGTGCCAGCAGCATCCTCGGGGGACCCGGGGAGCTGTTTTTT
CASSILGGPGELFF
>TRBJ1-1|TRBV3-1/TRBV3-2|-|TRBD1
TGTGCCAGCAGCCCCGCGGACAGGGGCACTGAAGCTTTCTTT
CASSPADRGTEAFF
>TRBJ1-1|TRBV4-3|many|-
TGCGCCAGCAGCCCCTCTCCCCAGGGGAACACTGAAGCTTTCTTT
CASSPSPQGNTEAFF
>TRBJ1-2|TRBV10-3|-|TRBD1
TGTGCCATCAGCCGACAGGGTGAGGATGGCTACACCTTC
CAISRQGEDGYTF
>TRBJ2-1|TRBV2|-|TRBD1
TGTGCCAGCAGGGACAGGGGGCACTACAATGAGCAGTTCTTC
CASRDRGHYNEQFF
>TRBJ2-2|TRBV6-5|-|-
TGTGCCAGCAGTTACTCGCCAGGGCCCGGGGAGCTGTTTTTT
CASSYSPGPGELFF
>TRBJ2-3|TRBV12-3/TRBV12-4|-|-
TGTGCCAGCAGTTCCGAGGATACGCAGTATTTT
CASSSEDTQYF
>TRBJ1-2|TRBV2|-|TRBD1
TGTGCCAGCAGTCCCTCCACAGGGGGCAACTATGGCTACACCTTC
CASSPSTGGNYGYTF
>TRBJ1-2|TRBV5-1|-|TRBD1
TGCGCCAGCAGCTTCTCTCGGACAGGGGGCGCCAGCTACACCTTC
CASSFSRTGGASYTF
>TRBJ2-7|TRBV12-3/TRBV12-4|-|TRBD1
TGTGCCAGCAACCCGGGACAGGGTCGTTTTCAGTACTTC
CASNPGQGRFQYF
>TRBJ2-2|TRBV5-4|few|TRBD2
TGTGCCAGCAGCTCCGGACTAGCGGAGACCGGGGAGCTGTTTTTT
CASSSGLAETGELFF
>TRBJ2-1|TRBV20-1|-|-
TGCAGTGCCTACTTCAATGAGCAGTTCTTC
CSAYFNEQFF
>TRBJ1-5|TRBV28|-|TRBD1
TGTGCCAGCAGGTCGCTGACAGGGGTTGGCAATCAGCCCCAGCATTTT
CASRSLTGVGNQPQHF
>TRBJ1-1|TRBV4-3|-|TRBD1
TGCGCCAGCAACAACAGGGGGCTCGGCACTGAAGCTTTCTTT
CASNNRGLGTEAFF
>TRBJ2-5|TRBV21-1|-|-
TGTGCCAGCAGCGTATCTAGCGGTCAAGAAGAGACCCAGTACTTC
CASSVSSGQEETQYF
>TRBJ2-6|TRBV28|-|-
TGTGCCAGCAGTTTCTCGACCCTTCAGGGATATAGTGGGGCCAACGTCCTGACTTTC
CASSFSTLQGYSGANVLTF
>TRBJ2-1|TRBV12-5|-|TRBD2
TGTGCTAGTGGTTTGGGGACTAGCGGCAATGAGCAGTTCTTC
CASGLGTSGNEQFF
>TRBJ1-6|TRBV6-2/TRBV6-3|-|-
TGTGCCAGCAGTTCAAGGGGTTGGAATAATTCACCCCTCCACTTT
CASSSRGWNNSPLHF
>TRBJ2-3|TRBV15|once|TRBD1
TGTGCCACCAGCAGAGGCCGGGACAGGGGGCGAAGGGAGACAGATACGCAGTATTTT
CATSRGRDRGRRETDTQYF
>TRBJ1-1|TRBV29-1|-|-
TGCAGCGTTGAAGAGGGGGCTCGAACTGAAGCTTTCTTT
CSVEEGARTEAFF
>TRBJ2-1|TRBV5-1|once|TRBD2
TGCGCCAGCACCAGAGCGGGGGGGGCGGTTCGTGAGCAGTTCTTC
CASTRAGGAVREQFF
>TRBJ1-1|TRBV11-1|-|-
TGTGCCAGCAGCTTAGTAGGCGGTATGAACACTGAAGCTTTCTTT
CASSLVGGMNTEAFF
>TRBJ2-3|TRBV5-1|-|-
TGCGCCAGCAGCTTGGTATCTGGGGAGGATACGCAGTATTTT
CASSLVSGEDTQYF
>TRBJ1-5|TRBV7-8|-|-
TGTGCCAGCAGCTTAACGGGGGTGGTCAATCAGCCCCAGCATTTT
CASSLTGVVNQPQHF
>TRBJ2-1|TRBV19|-|-
TGTGCCAGTAGTATATCTGGTTATCGTGTCCACGGAGTAACCCTGAACAATGAGCAGTTCTTC
CASSISGYRVHGVTLNNEQFF
>TRBJ2-7|TRBV20-1|-|-
TGCAGTGCTAGAGATGGCCAAGGGGAGTACTTC
CSARDGQGEYF
>TRBJ1-2|TRBV11-3|-|-
TGTGCCAGCAGCTTAGGGGGCCGGTATGGCTACACCTTC
CASSLGGRYGYTF
>TRBJ2-7|TRBV11-3|-|-
TGTGCCAGCAGCGGCCGGAGGAGCTACGAGCAGTACTTC
CASSGRRSYEQYF
>TRBJ2-2|TRBV5-1|-|TRBD1
TGCGCCAGCACCGGAGACAGGGCTAACACCGGGGAGCTGTTTTTT
CASTGDRANTGELFF
>TRBJ2-3|TRBV24-1|-|-
TGTGCCACCAGTGGTCCCCAGGGGAGTAGAGATACGCAGTATTTT
CATSGPQGSRDTQYF
>TRBJ2-1|TRBV7-9|-|TRBD2
TGTGCCAGCAGACCTAGCGGGGGATGGCTCAATGAGCAGTTCTTC
CASRPSGGWLNEQFF
>TRBJ2-3|TRBV27|-|-
TGTGCCAGCACCCTAAGGTCGCCAGGGCGGGATACGCAGTATTTT
CASTLRSPGRDTQYF
>TRBJ2-5|TRBV27|few|-
TGTGCCAGCAAACCGGGACACATCTCTGAGACCCAGTACTTC
CASKPGHISETQYF
>TRBJ1-2|TRBV3-1/TRBV3-2|few|-
TGTGCCAGCAGCCGCTTACAGGGAAGCAACTATGGCTACACCTTC
CASSRLQGSNYGYTF
>TRBJ2-7|TRBV27|-|TRBD1
TGTGCCAGCAGTCATACAGGGGGCGCATACGAGCAGTACTTC
CASSHTGGAYEQYF
>TRBJ1-5|TRBV4-2|-|-
TGTGCCAGCAGCCAAGATCTGGCAACTAGCAATCAGCCCCAGCATTTT
CASSQDLATSNQPQHF
>TRBJ2-7|TRBV6-6|-|-
TGTGCCGCCAGGGGACCCTACGAGCAGTACTTC
CAARGPYEQYF
>TRBJ2-4|TRBV9|-|TRBD1
TGTGCCAGCAGCACACAGGGGGCGGGAAACATTCAGTACTTC
CASSTQGAGNIQYF